The 25 T cell receptor beta chains listed next were all sequenced from one sample in a study of shared clonotypes between healthy human individuals. The repertoire was sequenced with immunoSEQ multiplex PCR; TCRdb's copy has only in-frame clones and lacks some. Altogether some 1,100,000 clones are present, around 78% being singletons, with the ten largest covering approximately 0.52%. The specimen sequenced was memory CD4+ T cells from PBMCs. Regarding subset: CD45RA-negative fraction. The receptors stem from a man in his late teens or twenties in good health. Some clones in this sample may be carry-over from other donors' samples.

The chain carries TRBV2 and TRBJ2-2; D may be TRBD2 (5 bases). Germline loops: CDR1 SNHLY, CDR2 FYNNEI. V was trimmed by 6 bases and J by 3 bases, leaving 8 bases between them. This CDR3 comprises 13 residues. The CDR3 spells CASRDSHTGELFF. CDR3 bases: TGTGCCAGCAGGGACTCCCACACCGGGGAGCTGTTTTTT.

This clone has only one observation. CDR3 nucleotides: TGTGCCAGCAGCTTAAACATCCGCATCCAAGAGACCCAGTACTTC. It codes for CASSLNIRIQETQYF. This chain links TRBV7-9 with TRBJ2-5; D is ambiguous. The germline V gene has CDR1 SEHNR and CDR2 FQNEAQ (reference sequence). The CDR3 length is 15 residues. Trimming pared 2 bases from V and 1 base from J, leaving 11 bases between.

The chain recombines TRBV5-1 with TRBJ2-7; 7 bases line up with TRBD2. The germline V gene encodes CDR1 SGHRS and CDR2 YFSETQ. The CDR3 runs to 16 residues. V gave up 0 bases and J gave up 6 bases; unmatched junction bases: 12. As DNA, the CDR3 is TGCGCCAGCAGCTTGGGGTCCAGCGGGATGGTAGGCGAGCAGTACTTC. Residues: CASSLGSSGMVGEQYF.

This clone was counted a few times. The chain couples TRBV6-5 to TRBJ1-5; no firm D call. The CDR3 consists of 15 residues. V shed 6 bases and J shed 2 bases, with 14 bases lying between them. Germline CDR1 reads MNHEY; CDR2 reads SVGAGI. The CDR3 coding sequence is TGTGCCAGCAGACACCCAGTGGAGGGCAATCAGCCCCAGCATTTT. Amino acids: CASRHPVEGNQPQHF.

The chain couples TRBV7-3 to TRBJ2-1; no definite D call. V lost 5 bases, J lost 0 bases, and 17 bases lay in between. CDR1 is SGHTA and CDR2 is FQGTGA in the germline V gene. This CDR3 region has 17 residues. The CDR3 DNA reads as TGTGCCAGCAGCCTCCTACCGCTCGCGGCCTCCTACAATGAGCAGTTCTTC. It yields the protein CASSLLPLAASYNEQFF. The full variable domain, with the rest looked up from reference TRBV7-3 and TRBJ2-1, is GAGVSQTPSNKVTEKGKYVELRCDPISGHTALYWYRQSLGQGPEFLIYFQGTGAADDSGLPNDRFFAVRPEGSVSTLKIQRTERGDSAVYLCASSLLPLAASYNEQFFGPGTRLTVL.

Worth noting for this clone: Other DNA sequences in this sample translate to the same CDR3. The V and J genes are TRBV5-1 and TRBJ2-5; D gene unclear. The germline V gene encodes CDR1 SGHRS and CDR2 YFSETQ. The CDR3 extends over 11 amino acids. Trimming removed 3 bases from V and 4 bases from J, with 4 bases in between. The DNA of the CDR3 is TGCGCCAGCAGCTCTGGAGAGACCCAGTACTTC. It is translated as CASSSGETQYF. Full variable domain (outside the CDR3, taken from reference TRBV5-1 and TRBJ2-5): KAGVTQTPRYLIKTRGQQVTLSCSPISGHRSVSWYQQTPGQGLQFLFEYFSETQRNKGNFPGRFSGRQFSNSRSEMNVSTLELGDSALYLCASSSGETQYFGPGTRLLVL.

This clone was seen a single time. The chain recombines TRBV11-3 with TRBJ1-5; TRBD1 agrees at 8 bases. The CDR3 is made up of 17 amino acids. Germline values: CDR1 SGHNT, CDR2 YENEEA. Unmatched junction bases numbered 10, after V lost 5 bases and J lost 1 base. The CDR3 sequence: CASSQMQQGESNQPQHF. The CDR3 DNA reads as TGTGCCAGCAGCCAGATGCAACAGGGGGAGAGCAATCAGCCCCAGCATTTT.

The CDR3 sequence is CASSLSRGGTQPQHF. As DNA, the CDR3 is TGTGCCAGCAGTTTAAGCAGGGGGGGTACTCAGCCCCAGCATTTT. J is TRBJ1-5 and V is TRBV28; 7 bases are shared with TRBD1. CDR3 length: 15 residues. J was trimmed by 6 bases and V by 2 bases; bases with no gene match: 7. Germline V CDR1 and CDR2: MDHEN, SYDVKM.

This clone showed up just a few times. The sample carries other DNA sequences with the same CDR3. The V gene is TRBV30, the J gene TRBJ1-5; D is undetermined. Germline V gene data show CDR1 as GTSNPN and CDR2 as SVGIG (reference sequence). CDR3 size: 13 residues. The V end lost 3 bases, the J end lost 5 bases, and 11 bases lay between the germline ends. CDR3 in amino acids: CAWSRAGDQPQHF. The CDR3 DNA sequence: TGTGCCTGGAGCCGGGCTGGGGATCAGCCCCAGCATTTT.

In this sample, this clone turned up a few times. The V gene is TRBV7-9, the J gene TRBJ2-1; no reliable D call. V lost 5 bases, J lost 4 bases, and 12 bases lay in between. The CDR3 extends over 14 amino acids. The germline V gene encodes CDR1 SEHNR and CDR2 FQNEAQ (reference sequence). The CDR3 reads CASSPKKSYNEQFF. The CDR3 DNA sequence: TGTGCCAGCAGCCCCAAAAAGTCTTACAATGAGCAGTTCTTC. The full variable domain, in which reference TRBV7-9 and TRBJ2-1 provide the parts outside the CDR3, is DTGVSQNPRHKITKRGQNVTFRCDPISEHNRLYWYRQTLGQGPEFLTYFQNEAQLEKSRLLSDRFSAERPKGSFSTLEIQRTEQGDSAMYLCASSPKKSYNEQFFGPGTRLTVL.

The rearrangement links TRBV9 to TRBJ1-1; no firm D call. Germline V gene sequence: CDR1 SGDLS, CDR2 YYNGEE. The V and J ends lost 0 bases and 7 bases respectively, with 10 bases between them. CDR3 length: 13 amino acids. The DNA of the CDR3 is TGTGCCAGCAGCGTAGAAGTATTGGGTGAAGCTTTCTTT. Translated, it gives CASSVEVLGEAFF.

The chain employs TRBV11-1 and TRBJ2-7; 8 positions match TRBD1. The ends lost 5 bases at V and 0 bases at J; junction bases unmatched: 3. The CDR3 covers 14 residues. The germline gives CDR1 SGHAT, CDR2 FQDESV (reference sequence). The CDR3 is CASSRQGSSYEQYF. The CDR3 DNA sequence: TGTGCCAGCAGCCGACAGGGGAGCTCCTACGAGCAGTACTTC. Combining the CDR3 with reference TRBV11-1 and TRBJ2-7 gives the whole variable domain EAEVAQSPRYKITEKSQAVAFWCDPISGHATLYWYRQILGQGPELLVQFQDESVVDDSQLPKDRFSAERLKGVDSTLKIQPAELGDSAMYLCASSRQGSSYEQYFGPGTRLTVT.

This rearrangement joins TRBV2 to TRBJ2-7; TRBD1 matches at 9 bases. The trim removed 5 bases at V and 3 bases at J, leaving 5 bases unmatched. The germline V gene encodes CDR1 SNHLY and CDR2 FYNNEI. This CDR3 has 14 residues. The CDR3 DNA reads TGTGCCAGCAGTCCGGGACAGGGTAACTACGAGCAGTACTTC. Translating gives CASSPGQGNYEQYF. The whole variable domain, filled in from reference TRBV2 and TRBJ2-7, reads EPEVTQTPSHQVTQMGQEVILRCVPISNHLYFYWYRQILGQKVEFLVSFYNNEISEKSEIFDDQFSVERPDGSNFTLKIRSTKLEDSAMYFCASSPGQGNYEQYFGPGTRLTVT.

As DNA, the CDR3 is TGTGCCAGCAGCCTAGGTGGGGGGGGCATGGGCAATCAGCCCCAGCATTTT. Its protein product is CASSLGGGGMGNQPQHF. The chain has TRBV28 and TRBJ1-5, with D possibly matching TRBD1 (6 bases). The CDR3 totals 17 residues. CDR1 is MDHEN, CDR2 SYDVKM, per germline. Trimming took off 6 bases at V and 2 bases at J, with 20 bases between the two ends.

This clone was counted a single time. J is TRBJ2-5 and V is TRBV5-1; D is perhaps TRBD1 (6 bases). The CDR3 length is 15 residues. Germline V lookup: CDR1 SGHRS, CDR2 YFSETQ. V shed 0 bases and J shed 1 base, with 10 bases lying between them. DNA of the CDR3: TGCGCCAGCAGCTTGGGACAGGACGGCCAAGAGACCCAGTACTTC. The encoded protein is CASSLGQDGQETQYF.

This clone was counted only a few times. The sample contains more than one DNA sequence encoding this CDR3. The chain couples TRBV7-2 to TRBJ2-3, with TRBD2 matching over 10 bases. After removal of 3 bases from V and 5 bases from J, the junction contained 2 bases not matched to a gene. Germline values: CDR1 SGHTA, CDR2 FQGNSA. This CDR3 is 14 amino acids long. The CDR3 reads CASSLSGRVDTQYF. In nucleotides, the CDR3 is TGTGCCAGCAGCTTGAGCGGGAGGGTAGATACGCAGTATTTT.

This clone was counted a few times. The rearrangement uses TRBV10-3 and TRBJ2-5; D is perhaps TRBD1 (6 bases). CDR1 and CDR2 from the germline V gene are ENHRY and SYGVKD. The CDR3 loop spans 15 amino acids. The germline V and J ends were trimmed by 8 bases and 4 bases, with 20 bases remaining between them. CDR3 nucleotide sequence: TGTGCCATCGGAAGACAGGCCATTATGGTAGAGACCCAGTACTTC. This encodes CAIGRQAIMVETQYF.

The CDR3 nucleotides read TGTGCCAGCAGGTTAGGGGGTCCCTACGGCTACACCTTC. It yields the protein CASRLGGPYGYTF. V and J are TRBV28 and TRBJ1-2; D perhaps matches TRBD1 (6 bases). Germline-derived CDR1 and CDR2 are MDHEN and SYDVKM. The V gene lost 6 bases and the J gene lost 8 bases, with 16 bases spanning the gap. The CDR3 is 13 amino acids.

The chain employs TRBV11-2 and TRBJ2-1, with D possibly being TRBD2 (5 bases). CDR3 length equals 13 residues. V lost 1 base and J 9 bases, leaving 10 bases between the germline ends. CDR1 is SGHAT, CDR2 FQNNGV, per germline. CDR3 DNA sequence: TGTGCCAGCAGCTTAGTCGGCGGAGGTGAGCAGTTCTTC. Its translation is CASSLVGGGEQFF.

The chain employs TRBV7-9 and TRBJ2-1; D possibly uses TRBD1 or TRBD2 (7 bases each). Per the germline V gene, CDR1 is SEHNR and CDR2 is FQNEAQ (reference sequence). The CDR3 consists of 17 residues. V shed 5 bases and J shed 8 bases, with 25 bases lying between them. This chain's CDR3 is CASSPRALPGGRDEQFF. The DNA for the CDR3 is TGTGCCAGCAGCCCCCGCGCCCTGCCAGGGGGGAGGGATGAGCAGTTCTTC.

J is TRBJ2-5 and V is TRBV6-6, with TRBD1 matching over 8 bases. Germline V gene data show CDR1 as MNHNY and CDR2 as SVGAGI (reference sequence). V lost 7 bases to trimming and J lost 5 bases; unmatched junction nucleotides: 15. The CDR3 totals 16 residues. CDR3 DNA: TGTGCCAGCAACCCTCTGCAGGGGGCGCCCCGTGAGACCCAGTACTTC. Translating gives CASNPLQGAPRETQYF.

The chain has TRBV7-8 and TRBJ1-2, with a weak D call TRBD1 (5 bases). V was trimmed by 1 base and J by 3 bases, leaving 9 bases between them. CDR3 length: 14 amino acids. From germline, CDR1 is SGHVS and CDR2 FQNEAQ. CDR3 loop: CASSLGRGDYGYTF. CDR3 DNA: TGTGCCAGCAGCTTAGGCAGAGGGGACTATGGCTACACCTTC.

CDR3 sequence (DNA): TGCGCCAGCAGCCAAGATTGGGGGGGCACAGATACGCAGTATTTT. Translated: CASSQDWGGTDTQYF. The gene calls are TRBV4-3 and TRBJ2-3; the D gene is possibly TRBD2 (6 bases). The CDR3 is 15 amino acids. The V end was cut by 0 bases, the J end by 1 base, with 8 bases between. Germline CDR1 is LGHNA and CDR2 is YSLEER.

In this sample, this clone turned up a few times. This chain connects TRBV7-2 to TRBJ2-1, with 11 bases lining up with TRBD2. The CDR3 extends over 14 amino acids. Germline CDR1 and CDR2: SGHTA and FQGNSA. V gave up 5 bases and J gave up 5 bases; unmatched junction bases: 2. Written as DNA, the CDR3 is TGTGCCAGCAGCCTACTAGCGGGGGACAATGAGCAGTTCTTC. It yields the protein CASSLLAGDNEQFF.

This chain joins TRBV30 and TRBJ1-5; no clear D. V lost 3 bases to trimming and J lost 11 bases, with 14 bases between them. Germline CDR1 GTSNPN, CDR2 SVGIG (reference sequence). CDR3 length: 12 amino acids. CDR3 bases: TGTGCCTGGAGCGCCTCAGAGGGTTCCCAGCATTTT. This codes for CAWSASEGSQHF.